This T cell receptor (beta chain) was sequenced during a study of blood T cell repertoires in COVID-19. The repertoire was sequenced with immunoSEQ multiplex PCR; TCRdb's copy has only in-frame clones and lacks some. The table shows a few hundred thousand clones, with around 90% occurring only once. This CDR3 comprises 16 residues. Germline V gene sequence: CDR1 SGHRS, CDR2 YFSETQ. Trimming left V 0 bases short and J 5 bases short, with 12 bases between. Sequenced material: peripheral blood. The receptor was derived from a person aged 18-30 years with COVID-19, enrolled during active disease. The V call is TRBV5-1, the J call TRBJ1-6; possibly TRBD1 for D (5 bases). CDR3 sequence reads: CASSLGRGRNNSPLHF. For the CDR3, the DNA is TGCGCCAGCAGCTTGGGACGGGGGAGGAATAATTCACCCCTCCACTTT.